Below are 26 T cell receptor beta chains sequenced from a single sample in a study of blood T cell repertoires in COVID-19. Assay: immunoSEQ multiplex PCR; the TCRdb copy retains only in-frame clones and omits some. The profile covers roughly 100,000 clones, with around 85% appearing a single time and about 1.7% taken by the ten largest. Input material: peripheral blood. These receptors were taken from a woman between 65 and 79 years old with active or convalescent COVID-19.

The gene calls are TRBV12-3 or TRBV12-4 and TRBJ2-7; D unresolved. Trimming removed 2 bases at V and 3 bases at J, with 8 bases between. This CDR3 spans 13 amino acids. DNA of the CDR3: TGTGCCAGCAGTTTAATTTTGAGCTACGAGCAGTACTTC. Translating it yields CASSLILSYEQYF.

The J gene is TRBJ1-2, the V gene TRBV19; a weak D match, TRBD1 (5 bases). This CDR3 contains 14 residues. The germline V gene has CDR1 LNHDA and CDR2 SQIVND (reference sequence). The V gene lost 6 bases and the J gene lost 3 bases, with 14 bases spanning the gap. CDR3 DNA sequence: TGTGCCAGTAGGAGCCAGGGAAAAGACTATGGCTACACCTTC. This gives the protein CASRSQGKDYGYTF.

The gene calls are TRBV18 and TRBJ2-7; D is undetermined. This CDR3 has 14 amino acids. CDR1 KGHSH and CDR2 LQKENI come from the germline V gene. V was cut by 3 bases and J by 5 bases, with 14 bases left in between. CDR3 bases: TGTGCCAGCTCACCGCTGGTGGTAGAGCACGAGCAGTACTTC. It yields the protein CASSPLVVEHEQYF.

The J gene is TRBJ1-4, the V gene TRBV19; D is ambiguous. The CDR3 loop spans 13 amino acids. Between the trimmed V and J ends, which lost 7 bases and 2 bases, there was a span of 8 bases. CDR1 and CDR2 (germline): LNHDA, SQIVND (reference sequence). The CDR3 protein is CASTLATNEKLFF. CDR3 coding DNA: TGTGCCAGTACCCTAGCTACTAATGAAAAACTGTTTTTT.

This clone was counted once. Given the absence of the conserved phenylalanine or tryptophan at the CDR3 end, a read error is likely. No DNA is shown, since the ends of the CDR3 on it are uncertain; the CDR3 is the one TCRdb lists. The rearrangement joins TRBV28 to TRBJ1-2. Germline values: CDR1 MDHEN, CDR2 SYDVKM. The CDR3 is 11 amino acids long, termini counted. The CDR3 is CASRGGAGRDV.

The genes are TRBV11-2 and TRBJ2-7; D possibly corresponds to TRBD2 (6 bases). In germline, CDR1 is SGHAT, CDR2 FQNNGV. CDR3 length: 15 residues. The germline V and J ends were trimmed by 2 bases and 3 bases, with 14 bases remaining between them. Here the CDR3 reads CASSLRLATRYEQYF. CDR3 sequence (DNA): TGTGCCAGCAGCTTAAGGCTAGCGACTCGCTACGAGCAGTACTTC.

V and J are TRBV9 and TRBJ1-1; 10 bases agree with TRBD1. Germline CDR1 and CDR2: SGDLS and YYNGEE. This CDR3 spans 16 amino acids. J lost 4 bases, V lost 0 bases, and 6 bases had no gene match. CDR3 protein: CASSVGDRGWATEAFF. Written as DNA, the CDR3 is TGTGCCAGCAGCGTAGGGGACAGGGGTTGGGCCACTGAAGCTTTCTTT. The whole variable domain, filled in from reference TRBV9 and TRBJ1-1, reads DSGVTQTPKHLITATGQRVTLRCSPRSGDLSVYWYQQSLDQGLQFLIQYYNGEERAKGNILERFSAQQFPDLHSELNLSSLELGDSALYFCASSVGDRGWATEAFFGQGTRLTVV.

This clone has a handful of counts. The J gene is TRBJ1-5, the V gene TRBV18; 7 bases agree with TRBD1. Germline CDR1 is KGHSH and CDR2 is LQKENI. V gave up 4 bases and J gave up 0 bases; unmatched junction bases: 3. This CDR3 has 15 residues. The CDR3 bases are TGTGCCAGCTCACTACAGGGGAATAGCAATCAGCCCCAGCATTTT. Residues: CASSLQGNSNQPQHF.

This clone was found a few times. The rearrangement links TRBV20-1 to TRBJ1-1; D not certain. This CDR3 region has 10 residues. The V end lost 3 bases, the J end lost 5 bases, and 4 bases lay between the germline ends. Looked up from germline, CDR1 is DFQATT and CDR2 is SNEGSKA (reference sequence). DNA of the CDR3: TGCAGTGCTAGCGGGACTGAAGCTTTCTTT. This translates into CSASGTEAFF.

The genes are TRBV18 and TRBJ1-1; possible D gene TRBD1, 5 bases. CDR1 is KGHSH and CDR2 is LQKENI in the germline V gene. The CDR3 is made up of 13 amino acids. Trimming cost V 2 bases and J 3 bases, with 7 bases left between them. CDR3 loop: CASSPTRDTEAFF. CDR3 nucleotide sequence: TGTGCCAGCTCACCAACCAGGGACACTGAAGCTTTCTTT.

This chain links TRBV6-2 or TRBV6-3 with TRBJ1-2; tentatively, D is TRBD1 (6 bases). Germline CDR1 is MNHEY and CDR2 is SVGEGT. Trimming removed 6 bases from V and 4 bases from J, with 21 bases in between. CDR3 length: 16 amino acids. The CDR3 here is CASSSTSRGGSYGYTF. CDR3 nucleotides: TGTGCCAGCAGCTCTACCTCCCGCGGGGGCAGCTATGGCTACACCTTC.

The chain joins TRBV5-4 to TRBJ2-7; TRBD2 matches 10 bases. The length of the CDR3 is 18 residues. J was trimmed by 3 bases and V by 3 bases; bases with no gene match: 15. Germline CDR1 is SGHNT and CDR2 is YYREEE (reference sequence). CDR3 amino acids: CASSSATLTGTSVYEQYF. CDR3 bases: TGTGCCAGCAGCTCAGCCACCTTAACCGGGACTAGCGTCTACGAGCAGTACTTC.

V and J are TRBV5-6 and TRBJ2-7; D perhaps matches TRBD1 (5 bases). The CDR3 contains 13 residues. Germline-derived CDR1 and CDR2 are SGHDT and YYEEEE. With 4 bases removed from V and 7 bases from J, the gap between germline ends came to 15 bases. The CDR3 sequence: CASSPRRQGEQYF. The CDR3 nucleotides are TGTGCCAGCAGCCCTAGGCGGCAGGGAGAGCAGTACTTC. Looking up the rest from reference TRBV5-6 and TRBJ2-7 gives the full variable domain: DAGVTQSPTHLIKTRGQQVTLRCSPKSGHDTVSWYQQALGQGPQFIFQYYEEEERQRGNFPDRFSGHQFPNYSSELNVNALLLGDSALYLCASSPRRQGEQYFGPGTRLTVT.

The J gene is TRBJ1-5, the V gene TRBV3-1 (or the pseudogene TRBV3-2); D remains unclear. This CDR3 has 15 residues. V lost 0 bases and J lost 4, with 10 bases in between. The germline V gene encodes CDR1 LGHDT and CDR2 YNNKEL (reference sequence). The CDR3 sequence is CASSQDLSLNQPQHF. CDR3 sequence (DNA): TGTGCCAGCAGCCAAGATCTAAGCCTTAATCAGCCCCAGCATTTT.

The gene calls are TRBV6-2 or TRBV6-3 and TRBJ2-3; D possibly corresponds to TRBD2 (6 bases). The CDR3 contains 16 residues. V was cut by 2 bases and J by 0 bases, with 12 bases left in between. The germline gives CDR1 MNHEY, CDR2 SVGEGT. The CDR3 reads CASSYEAGSSTDTQYF. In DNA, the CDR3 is TGTGCCAGCAGTTACGAGGCGGGATCTAGCACAGATACGCAGTATTTT.

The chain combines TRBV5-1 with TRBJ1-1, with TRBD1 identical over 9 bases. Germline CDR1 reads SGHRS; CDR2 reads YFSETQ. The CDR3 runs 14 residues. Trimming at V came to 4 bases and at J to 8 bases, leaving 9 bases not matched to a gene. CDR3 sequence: CASSGTTGGEEAFF. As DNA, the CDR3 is TGCGCCAGCAGCGGAACTACAGGGGGCGAAGAAGCTTTCTTT.

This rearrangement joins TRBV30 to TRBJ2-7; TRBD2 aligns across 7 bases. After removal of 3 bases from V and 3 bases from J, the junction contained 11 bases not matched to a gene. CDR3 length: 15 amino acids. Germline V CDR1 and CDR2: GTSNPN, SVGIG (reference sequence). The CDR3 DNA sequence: TGTGCCTGGAGACCAGCCGGGGAGGGCTTCTACGAGCAGTACTTC. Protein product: CAWRPAGEGFYEQYF.

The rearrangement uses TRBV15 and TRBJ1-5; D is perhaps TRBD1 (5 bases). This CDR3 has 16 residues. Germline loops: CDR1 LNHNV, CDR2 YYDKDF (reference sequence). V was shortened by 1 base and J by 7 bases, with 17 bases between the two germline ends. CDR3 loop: CATSRGGTASGQPQHF. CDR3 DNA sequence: TGTGCCACCAGCAGAGGTGGGACTGCCTCGGGGCAGCCCCAGCATTTT.

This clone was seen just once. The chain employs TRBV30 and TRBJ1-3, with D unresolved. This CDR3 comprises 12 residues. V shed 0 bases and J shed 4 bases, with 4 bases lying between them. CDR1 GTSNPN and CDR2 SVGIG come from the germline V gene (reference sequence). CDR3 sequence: CAWSVQGNTIYF. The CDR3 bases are TGTGCCTGGAGTGTACAGGGAAACACCATATATTTT.

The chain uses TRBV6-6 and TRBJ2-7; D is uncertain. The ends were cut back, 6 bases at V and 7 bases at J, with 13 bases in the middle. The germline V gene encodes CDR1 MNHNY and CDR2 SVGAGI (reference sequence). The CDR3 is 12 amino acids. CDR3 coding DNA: TGTGCCAGCAGCCCGAGTCTCCCTGAGCAGTACTTC. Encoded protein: CASSPSLPEQYF.

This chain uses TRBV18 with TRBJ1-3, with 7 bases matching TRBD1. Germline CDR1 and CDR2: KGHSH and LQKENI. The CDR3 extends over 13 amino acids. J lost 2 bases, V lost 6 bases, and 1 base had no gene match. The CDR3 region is CASSTGAGNTIYF. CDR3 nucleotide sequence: TGTGCCAGCTCCACAGGGGCTGGAAACACCATATATTTT.

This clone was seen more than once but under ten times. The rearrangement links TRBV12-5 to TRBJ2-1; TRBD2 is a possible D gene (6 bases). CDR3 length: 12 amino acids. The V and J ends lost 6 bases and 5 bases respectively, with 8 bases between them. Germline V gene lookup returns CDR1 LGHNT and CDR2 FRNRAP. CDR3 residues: CASGGTHNEQFF. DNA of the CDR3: TGTGCTAGTGGGGGGACTCACAATGAGCAGTTCTTC.

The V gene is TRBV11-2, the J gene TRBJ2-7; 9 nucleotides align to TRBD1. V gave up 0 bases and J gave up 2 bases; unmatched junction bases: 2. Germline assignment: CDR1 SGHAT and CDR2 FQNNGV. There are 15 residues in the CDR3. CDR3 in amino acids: CASSLERTGAYEQYF. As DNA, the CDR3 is TGTGCCAGCAGCTTAGAGAGGACAGGGGCCTACGAGCAGTACTTC.

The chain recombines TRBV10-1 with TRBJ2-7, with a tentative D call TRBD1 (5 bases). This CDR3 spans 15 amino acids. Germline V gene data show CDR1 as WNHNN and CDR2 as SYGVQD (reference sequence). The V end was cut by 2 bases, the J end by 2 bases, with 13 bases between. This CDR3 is CASSEVAGNTYEQYF. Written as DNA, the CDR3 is TGCGCCAGCAGTGAGGTAGCAGGGAATACCTACGAGCAGTACTTC.

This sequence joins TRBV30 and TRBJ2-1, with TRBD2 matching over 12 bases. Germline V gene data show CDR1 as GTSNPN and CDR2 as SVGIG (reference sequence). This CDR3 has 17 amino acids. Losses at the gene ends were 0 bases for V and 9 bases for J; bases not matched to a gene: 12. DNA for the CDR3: TGTGCCTGGAGTGTACTAACTAGCGGGAGGTTAGGGAGTGAGCAGTTCTTC. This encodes CAWSVLTSGRLGSEQFF.

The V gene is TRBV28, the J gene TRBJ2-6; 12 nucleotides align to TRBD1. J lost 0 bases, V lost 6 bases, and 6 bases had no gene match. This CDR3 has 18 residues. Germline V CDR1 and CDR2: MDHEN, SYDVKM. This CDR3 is CASRAGTGGSSGANVLTF. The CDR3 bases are TGTGCCAGCAGGGCCGGGACAGGGGGCAGCTCTGGGGCCAACGTCCTGACTTTC.